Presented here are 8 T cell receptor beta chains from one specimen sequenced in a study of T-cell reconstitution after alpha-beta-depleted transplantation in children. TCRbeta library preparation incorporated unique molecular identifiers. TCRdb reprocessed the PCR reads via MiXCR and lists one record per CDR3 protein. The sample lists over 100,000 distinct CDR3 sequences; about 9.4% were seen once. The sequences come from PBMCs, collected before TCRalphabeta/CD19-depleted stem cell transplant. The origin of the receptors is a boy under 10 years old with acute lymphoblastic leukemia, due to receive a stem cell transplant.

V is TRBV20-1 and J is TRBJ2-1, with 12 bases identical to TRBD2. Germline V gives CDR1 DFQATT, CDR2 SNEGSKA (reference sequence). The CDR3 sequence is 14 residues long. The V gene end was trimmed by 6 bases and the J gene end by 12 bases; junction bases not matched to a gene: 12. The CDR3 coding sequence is TGCAGTGCGGCTTTGTGGACTAGCGGGAACCGGCAGTTCTTC. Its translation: CSAALWTSGNRQFF.

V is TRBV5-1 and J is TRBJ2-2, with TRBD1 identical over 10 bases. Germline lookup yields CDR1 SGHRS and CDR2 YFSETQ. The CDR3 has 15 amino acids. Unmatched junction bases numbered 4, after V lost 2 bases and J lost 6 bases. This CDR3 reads CASSFRQGAPGELFF. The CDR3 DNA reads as TGCGCCAGCAGCTTCCGACAGGGGGCGCCCGGGGAGCTGTTTTTT.

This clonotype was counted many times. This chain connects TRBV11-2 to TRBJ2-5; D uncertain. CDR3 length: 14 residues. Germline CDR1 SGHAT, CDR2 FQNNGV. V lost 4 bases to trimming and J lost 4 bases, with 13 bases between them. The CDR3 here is CASSSAGLAETQYF. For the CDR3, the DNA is TGTGCCAGCAGCTCAGCCGGGTTGGCAGAGACCCAGTACTTC. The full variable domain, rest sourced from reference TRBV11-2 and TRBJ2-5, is EAGVAQSPRYKIIEKRQSVAFWCNPISGHATLYWYQQILGQGPKLLIQFQNNGVVDDSQLPKDRFSAERLKGVDSTLKIQPAKLEDSAVYLCASSSAGLAETQYFGPGTRLLVL.

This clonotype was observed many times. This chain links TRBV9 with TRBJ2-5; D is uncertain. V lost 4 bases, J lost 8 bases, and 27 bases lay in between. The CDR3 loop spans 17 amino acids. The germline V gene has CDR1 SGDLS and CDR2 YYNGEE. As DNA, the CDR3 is TGTGCCAGCAGCCCCCGGTGGGCGGCGAATGCCTTAGATACCCAGTACTTC. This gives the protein CASSPRWAANALDTQYF.

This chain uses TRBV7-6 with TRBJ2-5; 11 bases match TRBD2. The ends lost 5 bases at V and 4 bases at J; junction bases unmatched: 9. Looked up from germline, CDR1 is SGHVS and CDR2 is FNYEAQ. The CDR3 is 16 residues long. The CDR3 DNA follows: TGTGCCAGCAGCCAGTCTAGCGGGAGGAGCGGAGAGACCCAGTACTTC. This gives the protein CASSQSSGRSGETQYF.

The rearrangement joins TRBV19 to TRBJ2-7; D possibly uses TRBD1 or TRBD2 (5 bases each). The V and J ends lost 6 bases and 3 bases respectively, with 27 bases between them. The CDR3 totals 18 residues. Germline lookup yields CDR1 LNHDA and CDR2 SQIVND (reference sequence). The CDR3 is CASRPSVGRTRYNYEQYF. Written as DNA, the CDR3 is TGTGCCAGTAGACCCTCCGTGGGACGCACTAGATACAACTACGAGCAGTACTTC.

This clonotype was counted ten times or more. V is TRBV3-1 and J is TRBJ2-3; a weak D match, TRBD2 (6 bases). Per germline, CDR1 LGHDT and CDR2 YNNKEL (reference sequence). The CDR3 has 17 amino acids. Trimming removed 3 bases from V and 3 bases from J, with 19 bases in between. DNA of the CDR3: TGTGCCAGCAGCCACCCGGAGGGGCGGTACGGGACAGATACGCAGTATTTT. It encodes CASSHPEGRYGTDTQYF.

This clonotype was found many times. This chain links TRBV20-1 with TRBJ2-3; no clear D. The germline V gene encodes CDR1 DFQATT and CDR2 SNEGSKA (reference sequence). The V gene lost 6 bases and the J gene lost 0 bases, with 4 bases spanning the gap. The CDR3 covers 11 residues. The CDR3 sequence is CSATSTDTQYF. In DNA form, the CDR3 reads TGCAGTGCAACCAGCACAGATACGCAGTATTTT.